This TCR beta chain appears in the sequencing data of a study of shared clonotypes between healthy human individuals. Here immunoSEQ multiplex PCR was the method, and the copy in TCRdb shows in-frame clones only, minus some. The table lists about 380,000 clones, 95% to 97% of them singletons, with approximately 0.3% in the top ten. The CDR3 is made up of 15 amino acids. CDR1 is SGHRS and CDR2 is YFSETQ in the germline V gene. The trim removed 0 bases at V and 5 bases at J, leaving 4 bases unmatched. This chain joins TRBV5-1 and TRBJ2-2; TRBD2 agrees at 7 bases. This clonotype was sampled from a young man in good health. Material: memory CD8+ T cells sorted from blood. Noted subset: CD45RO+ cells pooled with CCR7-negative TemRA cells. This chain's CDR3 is CASSLAGSGTGELFF. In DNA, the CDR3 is TGCGCCAGCAGCTTGGCCGGTAGCGGGACCGGGGAGCTGTTTTTT.